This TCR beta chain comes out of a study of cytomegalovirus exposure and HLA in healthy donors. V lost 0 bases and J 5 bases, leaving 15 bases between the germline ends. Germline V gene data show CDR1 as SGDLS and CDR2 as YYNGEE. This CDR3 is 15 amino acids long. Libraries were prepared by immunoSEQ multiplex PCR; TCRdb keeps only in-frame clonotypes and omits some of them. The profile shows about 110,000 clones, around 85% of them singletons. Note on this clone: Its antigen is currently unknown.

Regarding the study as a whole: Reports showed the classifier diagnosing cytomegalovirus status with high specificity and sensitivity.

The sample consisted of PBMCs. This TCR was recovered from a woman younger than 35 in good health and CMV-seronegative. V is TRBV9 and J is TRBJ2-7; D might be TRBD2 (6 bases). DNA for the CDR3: TGTGCCAGCAGCGTAGTTGGAGGGGAGTTAAACGAGCAGTACTTC. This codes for CASSVVGGELNEQYF. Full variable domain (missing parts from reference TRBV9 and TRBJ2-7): DSGVTQTPKHLITATGQRVTLRCSPRSGDLSVYWYQQSLDQGLQFLIQYYNGEERAKGNILERFSAQQFPDLHSELNLSSLELGDSALYFCASSVVGGELNEQYFGPGTRLTVT.